This passage covers 6 T cell receptor beta chains from one sample sequenced in a study of T-cell memory formation after mild COVID-19. TCRdb independently ran MiXCR on the 5' RACE reads; one entry per CDR3 protein. The data contain some 250,000 distinct CDR3 sequences, 8% to 10% of them singletons. Material: PBMCs or a T cell subset sorted from them (not recorded which). The receptors were sampled from a man aged 18 to 29 who had mild COVID-19 (a few samples of this study predate the infection). Cell type and time point are not known.

In its sample, this clonotype was seen a few times. The chain recombines TRBV12-3 or TRBV12-4 with TRBJ1-5, with a tentative D call TRBD1 (5 bases). V was trimmed by 7 bases and J by 9 bases, leaving 16 bases between them. The CDR3 totals 13 residues. CDR3: CASTRGARGPQHF. CDR3 sequence (DNA): TGTGCCAGCACGAGGGGTGCTCGGGGGCCCCAGCATTTT.

The chain employs TRBV5-1 and TRBJ1-4; D remains ambiguous. The V gene lost 2 bases and the J gene lost 5 bases, with 13 bases spanning the gap. In germline, CDR1 is SGHRS, CDR2 YFSETQ. The CDR3 is 15 amino acids. In DNA form, the CDR3 reads TGCGCCAGCAGCTTAAGCTCGAACGGGAATGAAAAACTGTTTTTT. Its translation is CASSLSSNGNEKLFF.

The rearrangement joins TRBV7-8 to TRBJ2-5; 7 bases map to TRBD2. Germline CDR1 SGHVS, CDR2 FQNEAQ. V was clipped by 1 base and J by 3 bases; unmatched bases: 2. The CDR3 sequence is 14 residues long. CDR3 sequence: CASSLVTSEETQYF. CDR3 sequence (DNA): TGTGCCAGCAGCTTAGTCACTAGCGAAGAGACCCAGTACTTC.

The chain combines TRBV4-3 with TRBJ1-1; unclear D gene. Per germline, CDR1 LGHNA and CDR2 YSLEER. V gave up 5 bases and J gave up 2 bases, with 9 bases separating them. The CDR3 is made up of 13 amino acids. The CDR3: CASSKYKNTEAFF. CDR3 DNA sequence: TGCGCCAGCAGCAAATATAAAAACACTGAAGCTTTCTTT.

The table lists this clonotype with many counts. The gene calls are TRBV9 and TRBJ2-6, with D perhaps TRBD2 (6 bases). The CDR3 length is 17 residues. Germline CDR1 is SGDLS and CDR2 is YYNGEE. V dropped 0 bases and J dropped 4 bases, with 14 bases sitting between them. The DNA of the CDR3 is TGTGCCAGCAGCGTAGTGGGGGGTCCGGGAGGGGCCAACGTCCTGACTTTC. Protein sequence: CASSVVGGPGGANVLTF.

This clonotype showed up just a few times. The chain has TRBV27 and TRBJ1-4; a weak D match, TRBD1 (5 bases). This CDR3 is built from 15 residues. Germline CDR1 is MNHEY and CDR2 is SMNVEV (reference sequence). With 0 bases removed from V and 8 bases from J, the gap between germline ends came to 13 bases. This CDR3 is CASSLSTRGSEKLFF. In nucleotides, the CDR3 is TGTGCCAGCAGTTTATCGACCCGGGGGAGCGAAAAACTGTTTTTT.